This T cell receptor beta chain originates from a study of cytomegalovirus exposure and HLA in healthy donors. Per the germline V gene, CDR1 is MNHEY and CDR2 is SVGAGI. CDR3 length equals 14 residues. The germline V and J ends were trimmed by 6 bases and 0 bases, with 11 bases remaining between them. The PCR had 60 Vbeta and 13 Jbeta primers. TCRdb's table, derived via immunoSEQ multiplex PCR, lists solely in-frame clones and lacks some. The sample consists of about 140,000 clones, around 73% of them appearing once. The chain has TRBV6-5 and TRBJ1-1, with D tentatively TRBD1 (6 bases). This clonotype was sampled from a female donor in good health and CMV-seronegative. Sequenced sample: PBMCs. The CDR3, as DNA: TGTGCCAGCAGAAATGGACAGCTGAACACTGAAGCTTTCTTT. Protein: CASRNGQLNTEAFF.